This paragraph reports one TCR beta chain. The antigen remains unidentified. The data were taken from a study of OX40 agonist ivuxolimab in advanced cancers. Study-wide background: Patients took ivuxolimab, an agonistic anti-OX40 (CD134) antibody.

The assay was immunoSEQ multiplex PCR, and TCRdb's table has in-frame clones only and misses some. This sample has 70,000 to 80,000 clones, with about 81% found just once. Points from the study as a whole: Low clonal expansion, among the lowest seen, marked partial responders at 0.1-3.0 mg/kg. With doses of 0.1 to 3.0 mg/kg, CD4+ and CD8+ blood T cells had undergone clonal expansion by week 6.

This TCR came from an adult with an advanced solid tumor such as melanoma, head and neck, liver or kidney cancer. Sample: CD4+ or CD8+ T cells sorted from blood, taken in a trial of the OX40 agonist ivuxolimab.

This chain's CDR3 is CASSGLWVTEKLFF. The CDR3 DNA sequence: TGTGCCAGCAGTGGACTCTGGGTCACTGAAAAACTGTTTTTT. The chain links TRBV2 to TRBJ1-4; no definite D call. CDR3 length equals 14 residues. V was clipped by 4 bases and J by 7 bases, with 13 bases between them. Germline V gives CDR1 SNHLY, CDR2 FYNNEI. The full variable domain, in which reference TRBV2 and TRBJ1-4 provide the parts outside the CDR3, is EPEVTQTPSHQVTQMGQEVILRCVPISNHLYFYWYRQILGQKVEFLVSFYNNEISEKSEIFDDQFSVERPDGSNFTLKIRSTKLEDSAMYFCASSGLWVTEKLFFGSGTQLSVL.